This TCR beta chain was sequenced during a study of human T cells and chemical hapten exposure. Study as a whole: Sensitization applied 2% DPC to approximately 2 cm by approximately 2 cm of upper inner arm skin. Recorded diagnoses among the mostly female patients were alopecia areata, totalis or universalis. Study results and caveats: Higher patch test scores went with higher counts of PT1 expanded TCRs.

A few counts support this clonotype. Its antigen remains unknown. The library tagged individual cDNA molecules with unique molecular identifiers. TCRdb independently ran MiXCR on the RACE reads; one entry per CDR3 protein. The sample gives around 350,000 distinct CDR3 sequences, 5.5% of which show up once; 7% to 10% is in the top ten. The V gene's germline CDR1 is MDHEN and CDR2 SYDVKM. The CDR3 loop spans 17 amino acids. V was clipped by 5 bases and J by 3 bases; unmatched bases: 13. Time point indicated: pre-sensitization, week 0. Indicated treatment: therapeutic diphenylcyclopropenone sensitization with weekly scalp DPC.

The TCR comes from a woman under 30 with alopecia areata. Some clones in this sample may be carry-over from other donors' samples. The V gene is TRBV28, the J gene TRBJ2-1, with 7 bases lining up with TRBD2. The sample here was whole blood, taken in connection with sensitization to the hapten diphenylcyclopropenone (DPC). CDR3: CASSPPSGGLNYNEQFF. The CDR3 coding sequence is TGTGCCAGCAGTCCCCCCTCGGGGGGTCTGAACTACAATGAGCAGTTCTTC. Together with reference TRBV28 and TRBJ2-1, the CDR3 gives the full variable domain: DVKVTQSSRYLVKRTGEKVFLECVQDMDHENMFWYRQDPGLGLRLIYFSYDVKMKEKGDIPEGYSVSREKKERFSLILESASTNQTSMYLCASSPPSGGLNYNEQFFGPGTRLTVL.